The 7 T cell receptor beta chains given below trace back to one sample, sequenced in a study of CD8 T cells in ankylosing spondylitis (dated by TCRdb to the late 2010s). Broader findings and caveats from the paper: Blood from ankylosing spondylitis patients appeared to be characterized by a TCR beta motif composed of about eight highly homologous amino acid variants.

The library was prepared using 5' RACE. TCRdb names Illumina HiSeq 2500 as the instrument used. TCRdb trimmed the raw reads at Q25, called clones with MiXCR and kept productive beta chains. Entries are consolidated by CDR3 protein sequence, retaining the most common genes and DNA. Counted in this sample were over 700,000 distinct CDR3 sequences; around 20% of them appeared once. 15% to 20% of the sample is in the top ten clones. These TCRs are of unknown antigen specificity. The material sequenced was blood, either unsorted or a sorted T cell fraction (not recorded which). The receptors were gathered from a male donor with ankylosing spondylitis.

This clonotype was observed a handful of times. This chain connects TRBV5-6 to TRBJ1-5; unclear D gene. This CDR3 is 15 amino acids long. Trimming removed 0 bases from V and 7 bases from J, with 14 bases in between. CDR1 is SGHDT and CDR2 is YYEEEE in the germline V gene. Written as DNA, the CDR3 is TGTGCCAGCAGCTTGGGGCCCCAGCTGGGACAGCCCCAGCATTTT. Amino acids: CASSLGPQLGQPQHF.

The CDR3 reads CATSREAPPNTEAFF. CDR3 in DNA: TGTGCCACCAGCAGAGAAGCGCCGCCGAACACTGAAGCTTTCTTT. The chain has TRBV15 and TRBJ1-1; D is unresolved. Germline values: CDR1 LNHNV, CDR2 YYDKDF (reference sequence). The CDR3 consists of 15 residues. V lost 0 bases and J lost 1, with 9 bases in between.

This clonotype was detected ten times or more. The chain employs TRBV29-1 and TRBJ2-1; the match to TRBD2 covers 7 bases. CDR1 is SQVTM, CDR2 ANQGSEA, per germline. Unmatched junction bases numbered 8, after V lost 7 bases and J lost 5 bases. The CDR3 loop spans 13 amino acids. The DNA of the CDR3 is TGCAGCGGGAGGAGGCTAGCGGACAATGAGCAGTTCTTC. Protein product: CSGRRLADNEQFF.

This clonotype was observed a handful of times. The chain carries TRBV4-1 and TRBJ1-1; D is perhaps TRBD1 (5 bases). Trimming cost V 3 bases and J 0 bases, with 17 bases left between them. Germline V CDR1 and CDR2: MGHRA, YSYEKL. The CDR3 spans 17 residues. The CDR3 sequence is CASSQQTVPPVNTEAFF. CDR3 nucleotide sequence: TGCGCCAGCAGCCAGCAGACAGTGCCCCCAGTGAACACTGAAGCTTTCTTT.

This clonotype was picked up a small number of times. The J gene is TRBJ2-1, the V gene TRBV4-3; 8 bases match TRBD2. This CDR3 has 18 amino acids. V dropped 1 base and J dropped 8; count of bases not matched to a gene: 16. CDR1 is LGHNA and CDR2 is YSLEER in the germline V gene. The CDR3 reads CASSQVLPGGPRIDEQFF. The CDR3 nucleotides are TGCGCCAGCAGCCAAGTATTACCGGGAGGGCCACGGATCGATGAGCAGTTCTTC.

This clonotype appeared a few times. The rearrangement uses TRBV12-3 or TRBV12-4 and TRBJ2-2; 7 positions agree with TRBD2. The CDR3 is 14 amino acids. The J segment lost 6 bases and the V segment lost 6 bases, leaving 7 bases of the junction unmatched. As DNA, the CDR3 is TGTGCCAGCAGCTGGACTAGTCGGGCCGGGGAGCTGTTTTTT. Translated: CASSWTSRAGELFF.

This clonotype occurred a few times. CDR3: CASRDNEQYF. The CDR3 coding sequence is TGCGCCAGCCGCGATAACGAGCAGTACTTC. The genes are TRBV10-2 and TRBJ2-7, with D unresolved. Trimming stripped 8 bases from V and 5 bases from J, with 7 bases between. This CDR3 is 10 amino acids long. Germline assignment: CDR1 WSHSY and CDR2 SAAADI.